Listed here are 11 T cell receptor beta chains from one sample, sequenced in a study of CD8 T cells in ankylosing spondylitis. Findings and limits, study-wide: About 8 highly homologous variants formed a TCR beta motif that appeared characteristic of ankylosing spondylitis blood.

TCRdb re-derived calls from the 5' RACE reads in MiXCR, one entry per CDR3 protein. The sample yields about 840,000 distinct CDR3 sequences, about 10% seen once. No antigen has been identified for these receptors. Sample: blood, either unsorted or a sorted T cell fraction (not recorded which). Receptor source: a male donor with ankylosing spondylitis.

V is TRBV7-4 and J is TRBJ1-5; 9 nucleotides match TRBD1. Germline V CDR1 and CDR2: SGHVT, SQSDAQ. After removal of 2 bases from V and 8 bases from J, the junction contained 10 bases not matched to a gene. This CDR3 spans 16 amino acids. For the CDR3, the DNA is TGTGCCAGCAGCTTATACGAACAGGGGGCAGGGGAGCCCCAGCATTTT. Translated: CASSLYEQGAGEPQHF.

The chain employs TRBV9 and TRBJ2-2, with 9 positions matching TRBD1. V was clipped by 0 bases and J by 3 bases; unmatched bases: 3. Germline loops: CDR1 SGDLS, CDR2 YYNGEE. This CDR3 spans 16 amino acids. This chain's CDR3 is CASSVGGQGYTGELFF. CDR3 sequence (DNA): TGTGCCAGCAGCGTAGGGGGACAGGGCTACACCGGGGAGCTGTTTTTT.

CDR3 in DNA: TGCGCCAGCAGCCAAAGGTGGACTAGCGGGGAGTCCCAAGAGACCCAGTACTTC. Protein product: CASSQRWTSGESQETQYF. This chain joins TRBV4-3 and TRBJ2-5; 12 bases align to TRBD2. This CDR3 comprises 18 residues. Germline V lookup: CDR1 LGHNA, CDR2 YSLEER. The ends lost 2 bases at V and 1 base at J; junction bases unmatched: 8.

This clonotype was observed at least ten times. The chain employs TRBV7-9 and TRBJ1-1; no clear D gene. The CDR3 consists of 15 residues. V dropped 1 base and J dropped 1 base, with 10 bases sitting between them. Looked up from germline, CDR1 is SEHNR and CDR2 is FQNEAQ (reference sequence). CDR3 sequence reads: CASSLDWGPNTEAFF. The CDR3, as DNA: TGTGCCAGCAGCTTAGATTGGGGTCCGAACACTGAAGCTTTCTTT.

The sample holds a few counts of this clonotype. The chain carries TRBV11-2 and TRBJ2-3; D uncertain. This CDR3 is 16 amino acids long. Trimming removed 0 bases from V and 0 bases from J, with 10 bases in between. Germline-derived CDR1 and CDR2 are SGHAT and FQNNGV. DNA of the CDR3: TGTGCCAGCAGCTTAGAGTTTAGACTTAGCACAGATACGCAGTATTTT. Translating it yields CASSLEFRLSTDTQYF.

This clonotype was detected a few times. CDR3 residues: CASVLTPGYEAFF. DNA for the CDR3: TGTGCCAGCGTCTTGACACCGGGGTATGAAGCTTTCTTT. The chain carries TRBV7-9 and TRBJ1-1, with D unclear. Trimming pared 8 bases from V and 7 bases from J, leaving 17 bases between. Germline V gene lookup returns CDR1 SEHNR and CDR2 FQNEAQ (reference sequence). The CDR3 consists of 13 residues. Full variable domain (missing parts from reference TRBV7-9 and TRBJ1-1): DTGVSQNPRHKITKRGQNVTFRCDPISEHNRLYWYRQTLGQGPEFLTYFQNEAQLEKSRLLSDRFSAERPKGSFSTLEIQRTEQGDSAMYLCASVLTPGYEAFFGQGTRLTVV.

This CDR3 is CSEEGAGTDTQYF. The CDR3 DNA reads TGCAGTGAAGAGGGGGCTGGGACAGATACGCAGTATTTT. The V gene is TRBV20-1, the J gene TRBJ2-3; 7 nucleotides match TRBD1. The CDR3 spans 13 residues. CDR1 is DFQATT and CDR2 is SNEGSKA in the germline V gene (reference sequence). Unmatched junction bases numbered 7, after V lost 7 bases and J lost 3 bases.

The chain carries TRBV20-1 and TRBJ1-1; D not certain. The germline gives CDR1 DFQATT, CDR2 SNEGSKA (reference sequence). The CDR3 length is 12 residues. V was shortened by 2 bases and J by 1 base, with 5 bases between the two germline ends. In DNA, the CDR3 is TGCAGTGCTAGACACAGGAACACTGAAGCTTTCTTT. Protein sequence: CSARHRNTEAFF.

This clonotype was seen a handful of times. V usage is TRBV6-1 and J usage is TRBJ2-4, with 7 bases identical to TRBD1. V lost 10 bases to trimming and J lost 1 base; unmatched junction nucleotides: 10. CDR1 is MNHNS, CDR2 SASEGT, per germline. The CDR3 sequence is 15 residues long. The CDR3 is CAIRPQGWAKNIQYF. CDR3 nucleotides: TGTGCCATCCGGCCACAGGGGTGGGCCAAAAACATTCAGTACTTC.

The V and J genes are TRBV5-1 and TRBJ1-2, with D possibly TRBD1 on 6 matching bases. Trimming left V 3 bases short and J 0 bases short, with 15 bases between. CDR1 SGHRS and CDR2 YFSETQ come from the germline V gene. CDR3 length equals 16 residues. The CDR3 DNA follows: TGCGCCAGCAGCTGGAGACAGGCCCAAGCTAACTATGGCTACACCTTC. Protein sequence: CASSWRQAQANYGYTF.

This chain connects TRBV7-3 to TRBJ1-1; no clear D. Germline V gene sequence: CDR1 SGHTA, CDR2 FQGTGA. The CDR3 totals 13 residues. V lost 2 bases and J 7 bases, leaving 11 bases between the germline ends. CDR3 region: CASSLGRTDEAFF. CDR3 nucleotide sequence: TGTGCCAGCAGCTTAGGTCGGACGGATGAAGCTTTCTTT.